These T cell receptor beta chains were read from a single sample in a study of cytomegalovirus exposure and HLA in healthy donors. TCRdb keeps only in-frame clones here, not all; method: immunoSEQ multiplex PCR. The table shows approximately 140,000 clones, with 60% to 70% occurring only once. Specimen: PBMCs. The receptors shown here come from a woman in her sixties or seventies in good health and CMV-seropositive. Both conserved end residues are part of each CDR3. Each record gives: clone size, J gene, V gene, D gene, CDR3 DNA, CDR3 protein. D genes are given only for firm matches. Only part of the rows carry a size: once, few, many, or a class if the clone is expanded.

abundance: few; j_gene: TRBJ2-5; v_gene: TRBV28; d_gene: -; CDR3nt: TGTGCCAGCAGTTCCCCTTTCGGGTCGAACCAAGAGACCCAGTACTTC; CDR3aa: CASSSPFGSNQETQYF
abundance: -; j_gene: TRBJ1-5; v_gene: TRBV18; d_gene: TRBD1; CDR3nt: TGTGCCAGCTCTATTGACAGGGTAAATCAGCCCCAGCATTTT; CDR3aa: CASSIDRVNQPQHF
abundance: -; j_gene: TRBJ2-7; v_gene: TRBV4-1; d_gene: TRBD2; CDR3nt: TGCGCCAGCAGCCAAGAGACTAGCGTGTCCTACGAGCAGTACTTC; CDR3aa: CASSQETSVSYEQYF
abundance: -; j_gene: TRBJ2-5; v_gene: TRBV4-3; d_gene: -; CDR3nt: TGCGCCAGCAGCCAAAGGACAGCAGAGACCCAGTACTTC; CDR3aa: CASSQRTAETQYF
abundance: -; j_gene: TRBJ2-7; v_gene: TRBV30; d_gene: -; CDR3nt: TGTGCCTGGGGAGGGGCCGCCTACGAGCAGTACTTC; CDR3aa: CAWGGAAYEQYF
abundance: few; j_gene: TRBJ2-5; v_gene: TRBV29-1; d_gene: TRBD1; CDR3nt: TGCAGCGTTGGGACAGGGCCCCAAGAGACCCAGTACTTC; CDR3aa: CSVGTGPQETQYF
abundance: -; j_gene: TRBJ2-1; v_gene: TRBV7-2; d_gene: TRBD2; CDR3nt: TGTGCCAGCAGCCTCCGGATAGCGGGAGAAAATGAGCAGTTCTTC; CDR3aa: CASSLRIAGENEQFF
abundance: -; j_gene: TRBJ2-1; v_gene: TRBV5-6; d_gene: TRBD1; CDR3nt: TGTGCCAGCAGCTTGGAGGGGGCGTCCTACAATGAGCAGTTCTTC; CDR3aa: CASSLEGASYNEQFF
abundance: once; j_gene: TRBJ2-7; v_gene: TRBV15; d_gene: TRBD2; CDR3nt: TGTGCCACCAGCAGAGAAGGGCTAGCGGCAACCTACGAGCAGTACTTC; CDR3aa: CATSREGLAATYEQYF
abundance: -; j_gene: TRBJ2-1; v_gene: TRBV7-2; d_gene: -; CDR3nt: TGTGCCAGCAGCTTAGGGGGGCGGGTCGAGCAGTTCTTC; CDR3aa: CASSLGGRVEQFF
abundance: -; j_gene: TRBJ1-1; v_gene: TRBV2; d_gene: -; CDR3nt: TGTGCCAGCAGTGCAGCGGGCCCTGAAGCTTTCTTT; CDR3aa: CASSAAGPEAFF
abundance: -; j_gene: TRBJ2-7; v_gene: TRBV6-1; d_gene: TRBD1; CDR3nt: TGTGCCAGCAGTGGAACCGGGACAGGGGTTGTTTACGAGCAGTACTTC; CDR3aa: CASSGTGTGVVYEQYF
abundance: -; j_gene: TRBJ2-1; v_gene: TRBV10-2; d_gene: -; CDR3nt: TGCGCCAGCGTGAATTCAGCGGCCTACTCCTACAATGAGCAGTTCTTC; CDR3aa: CASVNSAAYSYNEQFF
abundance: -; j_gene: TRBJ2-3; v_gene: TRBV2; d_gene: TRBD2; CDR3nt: TGTGCCAGCAGTTCGGGACTAGCGTCTAGCACAGATACGCAGTATTTT; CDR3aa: CASSSGLASSTDTQYF
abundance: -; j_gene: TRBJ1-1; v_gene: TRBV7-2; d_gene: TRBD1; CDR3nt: TGTGCCAGCAGCTCCTTGAGGAGGGGGCGTCGGACTGAAGCTTTCTTT; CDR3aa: CASSSLRRGRRTEAFF
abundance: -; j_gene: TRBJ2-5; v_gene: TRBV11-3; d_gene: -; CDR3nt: TGTGCCAGCACCACAACCGGAGGGGAGACCCAGTACTTC; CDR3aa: CASTTTGGETQYF
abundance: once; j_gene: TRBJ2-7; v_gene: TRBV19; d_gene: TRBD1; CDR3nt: TGTGCCAGTAGTATAGATTCCGCGGACAGGGACGACGAGCAGTACTTC; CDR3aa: CASSIDSADRDDEQYF
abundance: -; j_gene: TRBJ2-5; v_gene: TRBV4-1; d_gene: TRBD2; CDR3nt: TGCGCCAGCAGCCAAGGAAGCAGCGGGAGAGGAGAGACCCAGTACTTC; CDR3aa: CASSQGSSGRGETQYF
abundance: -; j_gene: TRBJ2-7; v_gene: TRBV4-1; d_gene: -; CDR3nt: TGCGCCAGCAGCAGACCGTTAGCGGCGGGACTCTACGAGCAGTACTTC; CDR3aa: CASSRPLAAGLYEQYF
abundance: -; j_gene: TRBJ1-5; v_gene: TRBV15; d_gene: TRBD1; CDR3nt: TGTGCCACCAGCAGAGGAAGGACAGGAGATAGCAATCAGCCCCAGCATTTT; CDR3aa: CATSRGRTGDSNQPQHF
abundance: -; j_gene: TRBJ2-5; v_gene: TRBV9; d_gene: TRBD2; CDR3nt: TGTGCCAGCAGCCCCAGAGGACTAGCGGGTACCTCTCAAGAGACCCAGTACTTC; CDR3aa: CASSPRGLAGTSQETQYF
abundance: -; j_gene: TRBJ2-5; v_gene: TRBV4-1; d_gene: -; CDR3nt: TGCGCCAGCAGACTCCGGGAAGCGGGGACACAAGAGACCCAGTACTTC; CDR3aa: CASRLREAGTQETQYF
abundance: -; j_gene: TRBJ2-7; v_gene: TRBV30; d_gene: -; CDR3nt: TGTGCCTGGAGTGTTGGCCCCTCCTACGAGCAGTACTTC; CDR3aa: CAWSVGPSYEQYF
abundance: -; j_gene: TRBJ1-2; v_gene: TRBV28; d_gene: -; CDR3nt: TGTGCCAGTAAAACAAGGGGGTATGGCTACACCTTC; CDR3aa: CASKTRGYGYTF
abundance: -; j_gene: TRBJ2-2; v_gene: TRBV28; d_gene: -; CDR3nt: TGTGCCAGCAGCCAGGGTGGCGGCGGGGAGCTGTTTTTT; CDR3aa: CASSQGGGGELFF
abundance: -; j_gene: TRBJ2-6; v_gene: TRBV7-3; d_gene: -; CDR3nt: TGTGCCAGCAGCGGAGGGAGGAGTGCCGGGGCCAACGTCCTGACTTTC; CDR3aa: CASSGGRSAGANVLTF
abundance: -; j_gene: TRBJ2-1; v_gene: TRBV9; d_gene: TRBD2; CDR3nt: TGTGCCAGCAGCGTAGCAGGTCTGGGGGGGTATGAGCAGTTCTTC; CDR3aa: CASSVAGLGGYEQFF
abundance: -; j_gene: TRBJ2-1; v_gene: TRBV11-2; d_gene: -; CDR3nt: TGTGCCAGCAGCTTAGAGGGGGGAGTGAGTGAGCAGTTCTTC; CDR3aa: CASSLEGGVSEQFF
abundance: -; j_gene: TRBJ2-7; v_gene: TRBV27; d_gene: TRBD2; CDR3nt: TGTGCCAGCAGCCGCGGGAGTAGCTACGAGCAGTACTTC; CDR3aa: CASSRGSSYEQYF
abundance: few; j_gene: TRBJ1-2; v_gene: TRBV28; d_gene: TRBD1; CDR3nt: TGTGCCAGCAGAACTACAGGGGAAACGATATACGGCTACACCTTC; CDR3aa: CASRTTGETIYGYTF
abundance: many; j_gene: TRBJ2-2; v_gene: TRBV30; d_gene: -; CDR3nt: TGTGCCTGGACAGTCACCGGGGAGCTGTTTTTT; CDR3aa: CAWTVTGELFF
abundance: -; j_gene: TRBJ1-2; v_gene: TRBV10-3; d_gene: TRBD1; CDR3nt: TGTGCCATCAGTGAGACAAGGGACAGGGGTTACTATGGCTACACCTTC; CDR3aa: CAISETRDRGYYGYTF
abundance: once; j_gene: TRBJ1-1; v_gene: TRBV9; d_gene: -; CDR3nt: TGTGCCAGCAGCGTAGAAGGGAGGTCTGGGAACACTGAAGCTTTCTTT; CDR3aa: CASSVEGRSGNTEAFF
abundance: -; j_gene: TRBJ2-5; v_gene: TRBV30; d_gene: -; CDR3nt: TGTGCCTGGAGTGCATCGGGATGGGAGACCCAGTACTTC; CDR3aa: CAWSASGWETQYF